One TCR beta chain is described in this entry. Antigen specificity is unknown. The sample is drawn from a study of cytomegalovirus exposure and HLA in healthy donors. Study as a whole: The use of the same platform for the 120 or so validation repertoires and the 550 to 850 first-cohort repertoires was reported by a later analysis. Overall study results and limits: The tendency of first-cohort TCR clusters to co-occur in the 120 validation repertoires was identified by a subsequent analysis. Among TCR beta chains, those listed as cytomegalovirus-associated numbered fewer than 200.

The data were produced by immunoSEQ multiplex PCR, yet TCRdb's version contains in-frame clones alone and is incomplete. The sample comprises 90,000 to 100,000 clones, roughly 85% of which are singletons, and 3.5% to 5% rests with the top ten. The sequencing input was PBMCs. The sequence derives from a woman aged 25-40 years in good health and CMV-seronegative.

CDR3 sequence (DNA): TGCGCCAGCAGCCAAGTTAGGGGGCGGGACCTGAACACCGGGGAGCTGTTTTTT. Residues: CASSQVRGRDLNTGELFF. The chain recombines TRBV4-3 with TRBJ2-2, with D possibly being TRBD1 (7 bases). Trimming took 1 base from V and 1 from J, leaving 16 bases between them. The CDR3 has 18 residues. Germline V CDR1 and CDR2: LGHNA, YSLEER.